This is a list of T cell receptor beta chains from one sample in a study of T cells in Graves' hyperthyroidism and ophthalmopathy. TCRdb called the multiplex PCR reads again in MiXCR, with one record for every CDR3 protein. The table lists under 750,000 distinct CDR3 sequences, approximately 18% of them singletons, with approximately 15% in the top ten. The sequencing sample was made of blood. These receptor sequences come from a woman in her forties or fifties with Graves' hyperthyroidism that later progressed to Graves' ophthalmopathy. CDR3s include the opening cysteine and the closing phenylalanine or tryptophan. The order of the fields is J gene, V gene, CDR3 protein.

j_call: TRBJ2-3; v_call: TRBV5-4; cdr3_aa: CASSLEGVRITDTQYF
j_call: TRBJ1-1; v_call: TRBV2; cdr3_aa: CASRRENTEAFF
j_call: TRBJ2-1; v_call: TRBV7-6; cdr3_aa: CATVEQGDEQFF
j_call: TRBJ2-7; v_call: TRBV4-1; cdr3_aa: CASSLRKAGGESYEQYF
j_call: TRBJ1-1; v_call: TRBV7-2; cdr3_aa: CASSLAATEAFF
j_call: TRBJ2-7; v_call: TRBV5-8; cdr3_aa: CASSFFRSSGGSHEQYF
j_call: TRBJ2-7; v_call: TRBV7-9; cdr3_aa: CASSLAEGEYF
j_call: TRBJ2-2; v_call: TRBV10-1; cdr3_aa: CASSGQGGELFF
j_call: TRBJ2-7; v_call: TRBV5-1; cdr3_aa: CASSFRDYEQYF
j_call: TRBJ2-1; v_call: TRBV6-1; cdr3_aa: CAGSRGTSIDEQFF
j_call: TRBJ1-4; v_call: TRBV6-5; cdr3_aa: CASSYGRNPATNEKLFF
j_call: TRBJ1-1; v_call: TRBV2; cdr3_aa: CASRALTGLNAEAFF
j_call: TRBJ1-5; v_call: TRBV19; cdr3_aa: CASSVRWGQVLQPQHF
j_call: TRBJ1-2; v_call: TRBV27; cdr3_aa: CASSFYGYTF
j_call: TRBJ1-2; v_call: TRBV2; cdr3_aa: CASRSDSYGYTF
j_call: TRBJ2-1; v_call: TRBV4-1; cdr3_aa: CATGTRDYNEQFF